Below are 27 T cell receptor beta chains sequenced from a single sample in a study of tumor-infiltrating lymphocytes in glioblastoma multiforme. TCR beta libraries were built from RNA through three nested multiplex PCR rounds using modified ARM-PCR. TCRdb itself ran the multiplex PCR reads through MiXCR, one entry per CDR3 protein. The table shows 20,000 or so distinct CDR3 sequences, with roughly 68% occurring only once. The sequenced sample consisted of peripheral blood. The receptors come from a male donor with glioblastoma.

Concerning this clonotype itself: Relative to the germline gene, one junction end is altered; a read error may explain this. The chain combines TRBV4-2 with TRBJ1-2; no definite D call. Per germline, CDR1 LGHNA and CDR2 YNFKEQ. The CDR3 is 13 residues long. CDR3 amino acids: CVSSQGVGYVYTF. In DNA form, the CDR3 reads TGTGTCAGCAGCCAAGGCGTCGGCTATGTCTACACCTTC.

For this clonotype: Relative to the germline gene, one junction end is altered; a read error may explain this. The chain uses TRBV11-2 and TRBJ2-1; 9 positions match TRBD1. The CDR3 runs 14 residues. Germline lookup yields CDR1 SGHAT and CDR2 FQNNGV. CDR3 amino acids: CACSSGTGKGEQFF. The CDR3 DNA follows: TGTGCCTGCAGCTCCGGGACAGGGAAGGGTGAGCAGTTCTTC.

This chain uses TRBV20-1 with TRBJ2-3, with 8 nucleotides matching TRBD2. In germline, CDR1 is DFQATT, CDR2 SNEGSKA (reference sequence). The V segment lost 4 bases and the J segment 1 base; nucleotides outside the gene matches: 7. The length of the CDR3 is 15 residues. CDR3 in DNA: TGCAGTGCTATTTCGACTAGCGACCGCACAGATACGCAGTATTTT. Its protein product is CSAISTSDRTDTQYF.

Concerning this clonotype: This CDR3 is missing its conserved last phenylalanine or tryptophan, likely due to a read error. The rearrangement uses TRBV11-3 and TRBJ2-7; 10 bases align to TRBD2. Per the germline V gene, CDR1 is SGHNT and CDR2 is YENEEA. The CDR3 length is 15 residues. The V gene end was trimmed by 3 bases and the J gene end by 3 bases; junction bases not matched to a gene: 5. The CDR3 region has the DNA TGTGCCAGCAGCTTCTTAGCGGGAGGAAACTACGAGCAGTACTCC. It specifies CASSFLAGGNYEQYS.

The CDR3 nucleotides read TGCAGTGCTCGGCCCTCAAACGGCGAGCAGTACTTC. Translating gives CSARPSNGEQYF. The chain joins TRBV20-1 to TRBJ2-7; D is unclear. V gave up 5 bases and J gave up 6 bases, with 14 bases separating them. This CDR3 has 12 residues. The germline CDR1 and CDR2 sequences are DFQATT and SNEGSKA (reference sequence).

The chain employs TRBV5-5 and TRBJ2-4; D is possibly TRBD1 (5 bases). Trimming stripped 6 bases from V and 1 base from J, with 26 bases between. This CDR3 comprises 19 residues. The germline gives CDR1 SGHKS, CDR2 YYEKEE (reference sequence). CDR3 nucleotides: TGTGCCAGCACCGTAAAGTCACAGGCCGGGTTTCCGGCCAAAAACATTCAGTACTTC. Residues: CASTVKSQAGFPAKNIQYF. Using reference TRBV5-5 and TRBJ2-4 for the parts outside the CDR3, the full variable domain is DAGVTQSPTHLIKTRGQQVTLRCSPISGHKSVSWYQQVLGQGPQFIFQYYEKEERGRGNFPDRFSARQFPNYSSELNVNALLLGDSALYLCASTVKSQAGFPAKNIQYFGAGTRLSVL.

The chain uses TRBV7-9 and TRBJ2-1, with TRBD2 matching over 8 bases. CDR3 size: 15 residues. J lost 7 bases, V lost 5 bases, and 10 bases had no gene match. CDR1 is SEHNR, CDR2 FQNEAQ, per germline (reference sequence). DNA for the CDR3: TGTGCCAGCAGCAGACAGCGGGGGCCGGGTAATGAGCAGTTCTTC. As protein: CASSRQRGPGNEQFF.

Concerning this clonotype: A junction boundary mismatches the germline segment, possibly from a read error. The V call is TRBV6-5, the J call TRBJ2-2, with a possible D match to TRBD2 (5 bases). The germline gives CDR1 MNHEY, CDR2 SVGAGI. The CDR3 covers 16 residues. CDR3 in DNA: TGTGCCAGCAGTTACTCCTGGAGGAAGAACACCGGGGAGCTGTACTTT. This translates into CASSYSWRKNTGELYF.

This chain links TRBV4-1 with TRBJ2-1; D unresolved. Germline CDR1 reads MGHRA; CDR2 reads YSYEKL. The CDR3 contains 13 residues. Trimming cost V 2 bases and J 9 bases, with 11 bases left between them. The CDR3 nucleotides are TGCGCCAGCAGCCAATACCCAGCGTCTGAGCAGTTCTTC. Residues: CASSQYPASEQFF.

This clonotype appeared many times. The V gene is TRBV28, the J gene TRBJ2-3; possible D gene TRBD2, 6 bases. In germline, CDR1 is MDHEN, CDR2 SYDVKM. CDR3 length: 15 amino acids. The ends were cut back, 5 bases at V and 5 bases at J, with 17 bases in the middle. This chain's CDR3 is CASSPHVGGGDTQYF. Written as DNA, the CDR3 is TGTGCCAGCAGTCCCCACGTGGGAGGCGGAGATACGCAGTATTTT.

Turning to this clonotype: A read error may explain this, as a much larger clone is one base away. This chain links TRBV12-3 or TRBV12-4 with TRBJ2-7; D is possibly TRBD1 or TRBD2 (5 bases each). The CDR3 consists of 14 residues. Trimming removed 6 bases from V and 2 bases from J, with 14 bases in between. In DNA form, the CDR3 reads TGTGCCAGCAGCGGGGCAGGGAGAACCTACGAGCAGTACTTC. Translated: CASSGAGRTYEQYF.

Details on this clonotype: Since a much larger clone is just one base distant, this may be a read error. No DNA is shown, since the ends of the CDR3 on it are uncertain; the CDR3 is the one TCRdb lists. The chain carries TRBV7-9 and TRBJ2-1; TRBD1, as called in the table, went unchecked against the DNA. Germline V lookup: CDR1 SEHNR, CDR2 FQNEAQ (reference sequence). The CDR3 is made up of 14 amino acids, end residues included. Here the CDR3 reads CASSFGTGTGEQLF.

The rearrangement uses TRBV29-1 and TRBJ1-1; 7 bases agree with TRBD1. The CDR3 runs 11 residues. Germline lookup yields CDR1 SQVTM and CDR2 ANQGSEA. Germline trimming cut 7 bases from V and 7 bases from J; bases unmatched to any gene: 6. CDR3 residues: CSAGGTVEAFF. For the CDR3, the DNA is TGCAGCGCGGGGGGGACAGTTGAAGCTTTCTTT.

This clonotype was found a few times. The gene calls are TRBV12-3 or TRBV12-4 and TRBJ2-1; D tentatively fits TRBD1 or TRBD2 (5 bases each). The V end lost 9 bases, the J end lost 7 bases, and 10 bases lay between the germline ends. The CDR3 spans 11 residues. The CDR3 bases are TGTGCCAGTTCCGAGGGGAATGAGCAGTTCTTC. It translates to CASSEGNEQFF.

A remark on this clonotype: This likely comes from a read error, as the CDR3 has no conserved phenylalanine or tryptophan at its end. The limits of the CDR3 on the DNA are not certain, so only TCRdb's listed CDR3 is given. The chain carries TRBV11-2 and TRBJ1-5. With termini counted, the CDR3 has 14 amino acids. Germline lookup yields CDR1 SGHAT and CDR2 FQNNGV. The CDR3 sequence is CASSMRGGTQPQHV.

V gene TRBV14 combines with J gene TRBJ2-1, with 7 bases aligning to TRBD2. V dropped 4 bases and J dropped 1; count of bases not matched to a gene: 7. This CDR3 comprises 16 residues. The germline V gene has CDR1 SGHDN and CDR2 FVKESK. CDR3 nucleotides: TGTGCCAGCAGCCTACCGGGACTAACTTCCTACAATGAGCAGTTCTTC. It specifies CASSLPGLTSYNEQFF.

About this clonotype itself: This CDR3 is missing its conserved last phenylalanine or tryptophan, likely due to a read error. It is unclear where the CDR3 begins or ends on the DNA, so no DNA is shown, and the CDR3 is as TCRdb lists it. The rearrangement uses TRBV11-3 and TRBJ2-6; TRBD1 is the table's D call, not checked against the DNA. The germline CDR1 and CDR2 sequences are SGHNT and YENEEA. The CDR3 has 16 residues if both end residues are counted. The chain's CDR3 is CASSLGPGTGANILTL.

V usage is TRBV11-2 and J usage is TRBJ2-1; D possibly corresponds to TRBD2 (5 bases). V shed 1 base and J shed 6 bases, with 10 bases lying between them. Per germline, CDR1 SGHAT and CDR2 FQNNGV. The CDR3 runs 14 residues. The CDR3 sequence: CASSLGTAGNEQFF. CDR3 sequence (DNA): TGTGCCAGCAGCTTAGGTACCGCGGGCAATGAGCAGTTCTTC.

In this sample, this clonotype turned up a few times. The V call is TRBV12-3 or TRBV12-4, the J call TRBJ2-6, with D unresolved. This CDR3 spans 16 amino acids. V shed 1 base and J shed 4 bases, with 11 bases lying between them. The CDR3 DNA follows: TGTGCCAGCAGTTTAGGTCCGTTCTTCGGGGCCAACGTCCTGACTTTC. It specifies CASSLGPFFGANVLTF.

The V and J genes are TRBV11-1 and TRBJ2-1; 7 bases are a match to TRBD2. V shed 9 bases and J 5 bases; nucleotides not matched to a gene: 10. The CDR3 totals 14 residues. CDR1 and CDR2 (germline): SGHAT, FQDESV (reference sequence). CDR3: CASGLLAKNNEQFF. CDR3 DNA sequence: TGTGCCAGTGGCTTACTAGCGAAGAACAATGAGCAGTTCTTC. Full variable domain (rest looked up from reference TRBV11-1 and TRBJ2-1): EAEVAQSPRYKITEKSQAVAFWCDPISGHATLYWYRQILGQGPELLVQFQDESVVDDSQLPKDRFSAERLKGVDSTLKIQPAELGDSAMYLCASGLLAKNNEQFFGPGTRLTVL.

The J gene is TRBJ1-1, the V gene TRBV4-1; D gene uncertain. The CDR3 is 12 amino acids. CDR1 and CDR2 from the germline V gene are MGHRA and YSYEKL. Trimming removed 3 bases at V and 1 base at J, with 3 bases between. Here the CDR3 reads CASSHQNTEAFF. The CDR3 DNA is TGCGCCAGCAGCCATCAGAACACTGAAGCTTTCTTT.

As regards this clonotype: One base away lies a much larger clone, so this may be a sequencing read error. The chain couples TRBV5-1 to TRBJ2-1; 10 nucleotides match TRBD2. Germline CDR1 reads SGHRS; CDR2 reads YFSETQ. The CDR3 consists of 15 residues. CDR3 DNA sequence: TGCGCCAACAGCTTAGCGGGAGGAGCCCTCAATGAGCAGTTCTTC. It translates to CANSLAGGALNEQFF. The full variable domain, with the rest looked up from reference TRBV5-1 and TRBJ2-1, is KAGVTQTPRYLIKTRGQQVTLSCSPISGHRSVSWYQQTPGQGLQFLFEYFSETQRNKGNFPGRFSGRQFSNSRSEMNVSTLELGDSALYLCANSLAGGALNEQFFGPGTRLTVL.

This clonotype is a singleton in its sample. Given a much more abundant clone one base away, this may be a read error. The chain joins TRBV29-1 to TRBJ1-2, with unresolved D. CDR1 is SQVTM and CDR2 is ANQGSEA in the germline V gene. V lost 3 bases, J lost 4 bases, and 3 bases lay in between. There are 10 residues in the CDR3. CDR3 bases: TGCAGCGTTGACGGCTATGGCTACACCTTC. This encodes CSVDGYGYTF.

The chain links TRBV6-5 to TRBJ1-1, with TRBD1 matching over 8 bases. V was clipped by 4 bases and J by 11 bases; unmatched bases: 6. The CDR3 extends over 12 amino acids. The germline V gene has CDR1 MNHEY and CDR2 SVGAGI. The CDR3 nucleotides read TGTGCCAGCAGTTTGACAGGGGCGGGGGCTTTCTTT. Translation gives CASSLTGAGAFF.

This clonotype was counted a single time. One end of the junction fails to match germline, which may point to a read error. J is TRBJ2-2 and V is TRBV6-4; D tentatively fits TRBD1 or TRBD2 (5 bases each). The CDR3 loop spans 16 amino acids. The germline gives CDR1 MRHNA, CDR2 SNTAGT. CDR3 DNA sequence: TGTGCCAGCAGTGACTCGAGGGGCACACTCACCGGGGAGCTGGTTTTT. Its translation is CASSDSRGTLTGELVF.

The genes are TRBV5-1 and TRBJ1-1; TRBD1 matches 8 bases. Germline V CDR1 and CDR2: SGHRS, YFSETQ. The CDR3 runs 16 residues. Trimming removed 3 bases from V and 0 bases from J; junction bases left unmatched: 7. The DNA of the CDR3 is TGCGCCAGCAGCTCTCACAGGGGGACTCTGAACACTGAAGCTTTCTTT. Its translation: CASSSHRGTLNTEAFF.

Worth noting for this clonotype: This CDR3 is missing its conserved last phenylalanine or tryptophan, likely due to a read error. J is TRBJ1-4 and V is TRBV11-2, with a possible D match to TRBD1 (5 bases). The CDR3 is 15 amino acids. Germline V gene lookup returns CDR1 SGHAT and CDR2 FQNNGV. V gave up 5 bases and J gave up 7 bases, with 17 bases separating them. The CDR3 is CASSLFGGAPEKLFL. As DNA, the CDR3 is TGTGCCAGCAGCCTTTTTGGCGGGGCGCCTGAAAAACTGTTTCTT.